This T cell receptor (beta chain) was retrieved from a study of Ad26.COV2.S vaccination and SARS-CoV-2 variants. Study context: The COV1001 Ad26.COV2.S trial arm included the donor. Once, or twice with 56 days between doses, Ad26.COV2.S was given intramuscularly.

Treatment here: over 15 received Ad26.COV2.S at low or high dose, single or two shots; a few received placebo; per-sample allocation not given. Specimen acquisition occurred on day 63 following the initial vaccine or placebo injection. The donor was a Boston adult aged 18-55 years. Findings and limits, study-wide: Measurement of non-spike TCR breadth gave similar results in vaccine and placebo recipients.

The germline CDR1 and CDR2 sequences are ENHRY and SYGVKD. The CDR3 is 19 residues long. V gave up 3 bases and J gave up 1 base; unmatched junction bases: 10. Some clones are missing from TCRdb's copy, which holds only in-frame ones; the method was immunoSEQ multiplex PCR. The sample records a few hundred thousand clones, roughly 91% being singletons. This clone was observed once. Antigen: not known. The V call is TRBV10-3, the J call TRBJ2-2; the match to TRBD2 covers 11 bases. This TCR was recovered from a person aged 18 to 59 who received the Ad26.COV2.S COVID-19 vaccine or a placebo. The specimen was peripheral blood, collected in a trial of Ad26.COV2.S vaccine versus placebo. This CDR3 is CAISESSKLAGGNTGELFF. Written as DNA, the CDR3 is TGTGCCATCAGTGAATCTTCAAAGCTAGCGGGAGGGAACACCGGGGAGCTGTTTTTT.